This section outlines one T cell receptor beta chain sequence together with its context. Its antigen is unknown. This record belongs to a study of cytomegalovirus exposure and HLA in healthy donors. This CDR3 region has 16 residues. Germline V gene sequence: CDR1 SGHDN, CDR2 FVKESK. Trimming removed 3 bases at V and 6 bases at J, with 21 bases between. General study results and limits: As immune exposure information, only CMV serostatus was available. The investigators catalogued 150 to 200 TCR beta chains as cytomegalovirus-associated. Reportedly, fewer N-insertions than the roughly 700-donor mean appeared in an Asian-associated ancestry cluster in a later analysis. Researchers left out some V segments, among them TRBV6-2 and TRBV6-3, as indistinguishable.

PCR primers comprised 60 Vbeta and 13 Jbeta primers. Some clones are missing from TCRdb's copy, which holds only in-frame ones; the method was immunoSEQ multiplex PCR. The sample carries over 140,000 clones, 70% to 90% recorded once. The sequenced sample was PBMCs. The clonotype originates from a man over 45 in good health and CMV-seronegative. The chain has TRBV14 and TRBJ2-7; D is perhaps TRBD2 (6 bases). The CDR3 nucleotides are TGTGCCAGCAGCCACAACCTTTGGGACTCTAGTCCCGAGCAGTACTTC. It translates to CASSHNLWDSSPEQYF.